The 15 T cell receptor beta chains listed next were all sequenced from one sample in a study of CD8 T cells in ankylosing spondylitis. TCRdb itself ran the 5' RACE reads through MiXCR, one entry per CDR3 protein. The table includes 250,000 to 400,000 distinct CDR3 sequences, 11% detected once. Sequences were obtained from blood, either unsorted or a sorted T cell fraction (not recorded which). The origin of the receptors is a female donor with ankylosing spondylitis or in good health (not recorded which).

This clonotype was recorded at least ten times. CDR3 protein: CASSLGTGLSYEQYF. CDR3 DNA sequence: TGTGCCAGCAGTTTAGGGACAGGGTTGTCTTACGAGCAGTACTTC. The chain has TRBV28 and TRBJ2-7; 9 positions agree with TRBD1. V trimming: 2 bases; J trimming: 4 bases; junction bases outside the gene matches: 6. Germline lookup yields CDR1 MDHEN and CDR2 SYDVKM. This CDR3 contains 15 residues. Full variable domain (outside the CDR3, taken from reference TRBV28 and TRBJ2-7): DVKVTQSSRYLVKRTGEKVFLECVQDMDHENMFWYRQDPGLGLRLIYFSYDVKMKEKGDIPEGYSVSREKKERFSLILESASTNQTSMYLCASSLGTGLSYEQYFGPGTRLTVT.

This clonotype was counted only a few times. The rearrangement joins TRBV5-5 to TRBJ2-1; no clear D gene. This CDR3 has 15 amino acids. CDR1 and CDR2 from the germline V gene are SGHKS and YYEKEE (reference sequence). The germline V and J ends were trimmed by 2 bases and 6 bases, with 15 bases remaining between them. The CDR3 nucleotides are TGTGCCAGCAGCTTCTCTTACGGCCCCGGCAATGAGCAGTTCTTC. This encodes CASSFSYGPGNEQFF. Variable domain in full (rest from reference TRBV5-5 and TRBJ2-1): DAGVTQSPTHLIKTRGQQVTLRCSPISGHKSVSWYQQVLGQGPQFIFQYYEKEERGRGNFPDRFSARQFPNYSSELNVNALLLGDSALYLCASSFSYGPGNEQFFGPGTRLTVL.

The chain carries TRBV7-6 and TRBJ2-7; D gene ambiguous. V was clipped by 1 base and J by 0 bases, with 7 bases between them. The CDR3 contains 14 residues. Germline lookup yields CDR1 SGHVS and CDR2 FNYEAQ. The CDR3 DNA reads as TGTGCCAGCAGCTTAGAAGTACACTCCTACGAGCAGTACTTC. It specifies CASSLEVHSYEQYF.

This clonotype was seen repeatedly, ten times or more. The genes are TRBV5-1 and TRBJ2-3; 7 positions match TRBD1. V shed 4 bases and J 0 bases; nucleotides not matched to a gene: 8. CDR3 length: 16 residues. The germline V gene has CDR1 SGHRS and CDR2 YFSETQ. CDR3 residues: CASSDRAGPSTDTQYF. The CDR3 DNA sequence: TGCGCCAGCAGCGACAGGGCGGGCCCTAGCACAGATACGCAGTATTTT. Combining the CDR3 with reference TRBV5-1 and TRBJ2-3 gives the whole variable domain KAGVTQTPRYLIKTRGQQVTLSCSPISGHRSVSWYQQTPGQGLQFLFEYFSETQRNKGNFPGRFSGRQFSNSRSEMNVSTLELGDSALYLCASSDRAGPSTDTQYFGPGTRLTVL.

At least ten counts were recorded for this clonotype. The chain is built from TRBV6-1 and TRBJ2-7, with D possibly called TRBD1 or TRBD2 (5 bases each). V was pared by 4 bases and J by 5 bases, with 15 bases between. CDR1 is MNHNS and CDR2 is SASEGT in the germline V gene. The CDR3 runs 14 residues. This chain's CDR3 is CASSVPGPENEQYF. CDR3 nucleotides: TGTGCCAGCAGTGTACCGGGACCAGAGAACGAGCAGTACTTC.

The rearrangement links TRBV12-3 or TRBV12-4 to TRBJ2-3; 10 bases line up with TRBD2. V lost 3 bases to trimming and J lost 4 bases; unmatched junction nucleotides: 10. The CDR3 contains 17 residues. CDR3 loop: CASSFRLAGVVPDTQYF. DNA for the CDR3: TGTGCCAGCAGTTTTCGGCTAGCGGGGGTGGTCCCAGATACGCAGTATTTT.

This clonotype came up many times. The chain couples TRBV29-1 to TRBJ2-1, with unresolved D. The V end lost 6 bases, the J end lost 2 bases, and 14 bases lay between the germline ends. Per germline, CDR1 SQVTM and CDR2 ANQGSEA. The CDR3 is made up of 14 amino acids. CDR3 sequence reads: CSVVLTVTYNEQFF. The CDR3 DNA reads as TGCAGCGTCGTCTTGACGGTAACCTACAATGAGCAGTTCTTC.

The sample holds many counts of this clonotype. The rearrangement links TRBV20-1 to TRBJ2-2, with 8 nucleotides matching TRBD2. The germline V gene has CDR1 DFQATT and CDR2 SNEGSKA (reference sequence). Unmatched junction bases numbered 5, after V lost 3 bases and J lost 8 bases. The CDR3 runs 13 residues. The CDR3 loop is CSARRTSPGELFF. The CDR3 DNA reads TGCAGTGCTAGGAGGACTAGCCCGGGGGAGCTGTTTTTT.

This clonotype showed up many times. CDR3 amino acids: CSARSMTSGNEQYF. The CDR3 DNA reads TGCAGTGCTAGATCTATGACTAGCGGGAACGAGCAGTACTTC. This chain connects TRBV20-1 to TRBJ2-7, with TRBD2 matching over 11 bases. Germline trimming cut 2 bases from V and 5 bases from J; bases unmatched to any gene: 5. Germline V gene data show CDR1 as DFQATT and CDR2 as SNEGSKA (reference sequence). The CDR3 has 14 residues.

This clonotype occurred once. The chain carries TRBV20-1 and TRBJ2-1; D unclear. The germline V gene has CDR1 DFQATT and CDR2 SNEGSKA (reference sequence). The CDR3 consists of 13 residues. Trimming left V 1 base short and J 3 bases short, with 7 bases between. CDR3 coding DNA: TGCAGTGCTAGAGGGTTGATCTACAATGAGCAGTTCTTC. It encodes CSARGLIYNEQFF.

In its sample, this clonotype was seen a few times. Compared with germline, one end of the junction differs, possibly owing to a read error. V gene TRBV6-2 or TRBV6-3 combines with J gene TRBJ2-1; D is uncertain. The CDR3 length is 11 residues. Per germline, CDR1 MNHEY and CDR2 SVGEGT. This CDR3 reads CASSLGPAHAF. CDR3 coding DNA: TGTGCCAGCAGTCTCGGGCCGGCCCATGCCTTC.

This clonotype appeared a few times. The chain employs TRBV20-1 and TRBJ1-4; 7 positions agree with TRBD1. This CDR3 comprises 14 residues. Trimming removed 6 bases from V and 5 bases from J; junction bases left unmatched: 9. The germline gives CDR1 DFQATT, CDR2 SNEGSKA (reference sequence). This chain's CDR3 is CSASRGQSNEKLFF. In DNA, the CDR3 is TGCAGTGCAAGTAGGGGACAGTCAAATGAAAAACTGTTTTTT.

This clonotype came up many times. The V and J genes are TRBV28 and TRBJ1-4, with D perhaps TRBD1 (5 bases). Trimming removed 6 bases at V and 1 base at J, with 12 bases between. This CDR3 has 15 amino acids. Germline-derived CDR1 and CDR2 are MDHEN and SYDVKM. CDR3: CASRGPRVTNEKLFF. For the CDR3, the DNA is TGTGCCAGCAGGGGGCCAAGAGTAACTAATGAAAAACTGTTTTTT.

This clonotype was seen just once. A clone one base away is much larger, so this may be a read error. The V gene is TRBV29-1, the J gene TRBJ1-5; the D gene is possibly TRBD1 (6 bases). Looked up from germline, CDR1 is SQVTM and CDR2 is ANQGSEA. The CDR3 contains 12 residues. V dropped 8 bases and J dropped 9 bases, with 17 bases sitting between them. CDR3: CSIWAPGAPQHF. The CDR3 DNA is TGCAGCATCTGGGCCCCAGGGGCGCCCCAGCATTTT.

Comments on this clonotype: At one end, the junction sequence differs from germline, possibly due to a read error. The chain uses TRBV15 and TRBJ2-1; the match to TRBD2 covers 12 bases. Germline V CDR1 and CDR2: LNHNV, YYDKDF (reference sequence). This CDR3 is 15 amino acids long. CDR3 sequence (DNA): TGTGCCACCTCGCCGACTAGCGGGAGAGCTTCTGAGCAGCTCTTC. It yields the protein CATSPTSGRASEQLF.